The entry that follows covers one T cell receptor (beta chain) sequence. Its antigen specificity is not known. No much larger clonotype is one base removed from it; base qualities were not supplied. The sample comes from a study of CD8 T cells in Susac syndrome (dated by TCRdb to the late 2010s). As for the study more broadly: Among the sequenced Susac syndrome patients, five or six had clinically active disease and eight were in clinical remission. At blood withdrawal, Susac syndrome patients were either therapy-naive, taking corticosteroids (in some cases with IVIg as well), or taking IVIg alone. Whether CD8+ T cell activation and differentiation in Susac syndrome was antigen driven was tested using repertoire sequencing.

Broad study findings and their caveats: The CD4+ T cell repertoire of patients with Susac syndrome showed no detectable clonal expansion. The study acknowledged that relatively few individuals were included in the TCR sequencing and HLA analysis.

RNA was extracted with the RNeasy kit and about 0.5 to 1 ug was reverse transcribed using random hexamers. The immunoSEQ multiplex PCR assay, which covers 54 Vbeta and 13 Jbeta segments, was used to amplify TCR beta CDR3 regions. PCR amplification bias was corrected using a synthetic template baseline for primer optimization and computational correction. Turning to the authors' computational methods: Reads were annotated to V, D and J genes per IMGT and analyzed with immunoSEQ Analyzer, keeping only productive sequences. Clonality was computed as one minus Shannon entropy normalized by log2 of the number of productive unique sequences. Public and private clones were assessed among the 100 most prevalent clones of each patient and control. Clones were defined as Susac-specific if absent from the healthy and MS cohorts, from over a thousand published viral clones and from other ImmuneACCESS disease sequences. Through fastp at Q25 and MiXCR, TCRdb rebuilt clones from the public reads, retaining in-frame beta chains. Each CDR3 protein gets just one entry, which takes the most common genes and DNA from the rows behind it. TCRdb's processing, not the study's, gives the V and J calls here. The sample profile shows around 190,000 distinct CDR3 sequences; 94% of them were found once. The ten largest make up 0.12% of the sample.

High-throughput TCR beta sequencing profiled peripheral blood CD8+ and CD4+ T cells from healthy donors, Susac syndrome patients and multiple sclerosis patients. The Susac syndrome patients fulfilled recently defined diagnostic criteria for definite or probable disease. Bulk CD8+ and CD4+ T cells were purified magnetically by negative isolation, whereas CD8+ TEMRA cells were enriched by FACS. Blood was drawn into EDTA tubes, processed within 24 hours, and PBMCs were isolated by density gradient centrifugation. PBMCs intended for TCR sequencing were cryopreserved in liquid nitrogen and thawed later in a water bath at 37 degrees C. A purity of at least 90% was achieved for sorted or isolated CD4+, CD8+ and CD8+ TEMRA cells. Source material: CD4+ T cells from PBMCs. The source of this sequence is a human donor with Susac syndrome.

The nucleotide sequence is TGCAGCTCGGGAGGGACAAACAACTATGGCTACACCTTC. This is translated as CSSGGTNNYGYTF. The chain is assembled from TRBV29-1 and TRBJ1-2, with TRBD1 tentatively as D gene (6 bases match). The germline V gene encodes CDR1 SQVTM and CDR2 ANQGSEA. At the junction V is shortened by 8 bases and J by 2 bases, with 15 bases in between. From the cysteine through the phenylalanine, the CDR3 covers 13 amino acids. Solely the CDR3 DNA is kept, with 39 bases framed from the first base.